Sequencing of this T cell receptor (beta chain) was carried out in a study of blood T cell repertoires in COVID-19. The CDR3 contains 13 residues. Germline CDR1 and CDR2: PRHDT and FYEKMQ (reference sequence). With 3 bases clipped from V and 9 bases from J, the junction kept 5 bases outside the gene matches. Repertoires were generated with immunoSEQ multiplex PCR, while TCRdb's copy carries only in-frame clones and drops some. The repertoire has about 440,000 clones, 75% to 90% of them found once; the top ten carry about 4.3%. This receptor was taken from a woman aged 25 to 39 with acute or convalescent COVID-19. The chain is built from TRBV13 and TRBJ2-1, with TRBD2 matching over 7 bases. The material sequenced was peripheral blood. The CDR3 loop is CASSFLGGSEQFF. The DNA for the CDR3 is TGTGCCAGCAGCTTCCTCGGGGGGTCTGAGCAGTTCTTC.